This is a list of T cell receptor beta chains from one sample in a study of spatial heterogeneity in lung cancer. From the 5' RACE reads, TCRdb called clonotypes with MiXCR, one entry per CDR3 protein. In the table there are tens of thousands of distinct CDR3 sequences, more than 10% of which are singletons. The sequences come from PBMCs, collected at surgery. Every receptor here comes from a male donor with early-stage non-small cell lung cancer. The CDR3 runs from the conserved cysteine through the conserved F or W. Fields, in order: J gene, D gene, V gene, clone size, CDR3 DNA, CDR3 protein. The D gene is left open where the match is weak. Part of the rows lack a size; the others show once, few, many or a class for expanded clones.

TRBJ2-3 - TRBV5-1 many TGCGCCAGCAGCTTGTCGGGGACCACAGATACGCAGTATTTT CASSLSGTTDTQYF
TRBJ2-1 TRBD2 TRBV7-2 - TGTGCCAGCAGCTCCTTCGAGGGTAGCGGGAGGGCCAGGAATGAGCAGTTCTTC CASSSFEGSGRARNEQFF
TRBJ1-2 - TRBV5-5 many TGTGCCAGCAGCAAACAGGGATCCGATGGCTACACCTTC CASSKQGSDGYTF
TRBJ1-2 TRBD1 TRBV29-1 many TGCAGCGCCACCCCAGGGGGCGTCAACTATGGCTACACCTTC CSATPGGVNYGYTF
TRBJ2-5 - TRBV6-5 few TGTGCCAGCAGTCCCTCAGCCAGGGGAGCAACCCAGTACTTC CASSPSARGATQYF
TRBJ2-2 TRBD2 TRBV12-3/TRBV12-4 many TGTGCCAGCCTCCTGGTCAGACTAGCGCGCACCGGGGAGCTGTTTTTT CASLLVRLARTGELFF
TRBJ2-5 TRBD2 TRBV12-3/TRBV12-4 - TGTGCCAGCAGTTTATCGGGAGGAGTACAGACCCAGTACTTC CASSLSGGVQTQYF
TRBJ2-7 TRBD2 TRBV7-7 many TGTGCTAGCGCAGGCCGGGACTACCCGTCCTACGAGCAGTACTTC CASAGRDYPSYEQYF
TRBJ2-1 - TRBV5-8 - TGTGCCAGCAGTAGGGACGGTCTATCTAACAATGAGCAGTTCTTC CASSRDGLSNNEQFF
TRBJ2-7 - TRBV29-1 few TGCAGCGTTGATCGTGTCTCCGGTGAGCAGTACTTC CSVDRVSGEQYF
TRBJ2-4 - TRBV28 - TGTGCCACCCGGGCGTCGGGCAAAAACATTCAGTACTTC CATRASGKNIQYF
TRBJ1-2 TRBD1 TRBV12-3/TRBV12-4 - TGTGCCAGCAGCTGGACAGGGCGTGATGGCTACACCTTC CASSWTGRDGYTF
TRBJ2-2 TRBD2 TRBV5-4 many TGTGCCAGCAGCTTGGAACTAGCGGGAAGCACCGGGGAGCTGTTTTTT CASSLELAGSTGELFF
TRBJ2-5 - TRBV5-6 - TGTGCCAGCAGCGTGTTCCGGGAGACCCAGTACTTC CASSVFRETQYF
TRBJ1-5 - TRBV27 - TGTGCCAGCAGTTCCGCGGGGGGCGAACGTTATAGCAATCAGCCCCAGCATTTT CASSSAGGERYSNQPQHF
TRBJ1-4 - TRBV30 - TGTGCCTCCGTTCGATCCAGGGCTAACGGAAAACTGTTTTTT CASVRSRANGKLFF
TRBJ1-2 - TRBV12-3/TRBV12-4 few TGTGCCAGCAGTCCTTACAGGGACGCCAACTATGGCTACACCTTC CASSPYRDANYGYTF
TRBJ1-2 - TRBV4-1 - TGCGCCAGCCGGGGGCGGAATGGCTACACCTTC CASRGRNGYTF
TRBJ2-3 - TRBV28 medium-sized TGTGCCAGCAGCGGGACCTTCGACGTAGCCACAGATACGCAGTATTTT CASSGTFDVATDTQYF
TRBJ2-1 TRBD2 TRBV5-1 few TGCGCCAGCAGCTCCCCAGAGACCGGGGGGTTTGTCAATGAGCAGTTCTTC CASSSPETGGFVNEQFF
TRBJ1-2 - TRBV11-2 - TGTGCCAGCAGCTCCAGTGCCGGACTGAACTATGGCTTCACCTTC CASSSSAGLNYGFTF
TRBJ2-3 TRBD1 TRBV7-2 few TGTGCCAGCAGCTTAGCGGGTCAGGGGGTAGGGAATACGCAGTATTTT CASSLAGQGVGNTQYF
TRBJ2-7 TRBD1 TRBV11-2 - TGTGCCAGCAGGGGGACAGGCTCAGCCTACGAGCAGTACTTC CASRGTGSAYEQYF
TRBJ2-1 - TRBV20-1 - TGCAGTGCTAGAGATGGCAGCGGAGGGCTCTACAATGAGCAGTTCTTC CSARDGSGGLYNEQFF
TRBJ2-3 - TRBV7-9 many TGTGCCAGCAGCTTTCGATTAGTTTCTGACACAGATACGCAGTATTTT CASSFRLVSDTDTQYF
TRBJ2-2 - TRBV13 - TGTGCCAGCAGCTTGGGCTCCGGGGAGCTGTTTTTT CASSLGSGELFF
TRBJ1-1 - TRBV20-1 many TGCAGTGCTACCCCCTTTAACGTTGAAGCTTTCTTT CSATPFNVEAFF
TRBJ2-5 - TRBV5-1 many TGCGCCAGCAGCTTAGTTAGCGGTGGGGAATCAAAGACCCAGTACTTC CASSLVSGGESKTQYF
TRBJ2-3 - TRBV18 - TGTGCCAGCTCACCCCGGGAACCCACAGATACGCAGTATTTT CASSPREPTDTQYF
TRBJ2-1 - TRBV18 many TGTGCCAGCTCACCTTCTGGACAAACTAACAATGAGCAGTTCTTC CASSPSGQTNNEQFF
TRBJ1-2 - TRBV15 - TGTGCCACCAGCCCAACCCCGACCATCTATGGCTACACCTTC CATSPTPTIYGYTF
TRBJ2-7 TRBD2 TRBV5-1 - TGCGCCAGCAGCCCCCGGGGGGACGAGCAGTACTTC CASSPRGDEQYF
TRBJ1-2 - TRBV6-1 few TGTGCCAGCAGCCCAGACCAGGGAAGAGTCGGCTACACCTTC CASSPDQGRVGYTF
TRBJ2-1 - TRBV7-9 few TGTGCCAGCAGCTTAGAGGGGGATGAGCAGTTCTTC CASSLEGDEQFF
TRBJ1-1 - TRBV18 - TGTGCCAGCTCACCGATCCGGAACACTGAAGCTTTCTTT CASSPIRNTEAFF
TRBJ2-7 TRBD2 TRBV6-5 - TGTGCCAGCAGTCGTCCGACTAGCGGGGGAACCTACGAGCAGTACTTC CASSRPTSGGTYEQYF
TRBJ1-1 TRBD1 TRBV2 few TGTGCCAGCAGTGGGGACAGGGGGATAACTGAAGCTTTCTTT CASSGDRGITEAFF
TRBJ1-1 - TRBV6-1 - TGTGCCAGCAGTGAAGTAGGGGCCCTAGGCTTCTTT CASSEVGALGFF
TRBJ2-4 TRBD1 TRBV5-5 - TGTGCCAGCAGCTCGGACAGGAAAGCCAAAAACATTCAGTACTTC CASSSDRKAKNIQYF
TRBJ1-4 - TRBV20-1 few TGCAGTGCTAGAGATCTAGGCGAGAGGGGTGAAAAACTGTTTTTT CSARDLGERGEKLFF
TRBJ2-2 TRBD1 TRBV7-3 - TGTGCCAGCAGCCGGGACAGAAGTTTTACCGGGGAGCTGTTTTTT CASSRDRSFTGELFF
TRBJ1-2 - TRBV4-1 - TGCGCCAGCAGCCAAGACCAGAACAGGAATTTCTATGGCTACACCTTC CASSQDQNRNFYGYTF
TRBJ2-7 - TRBV20-1 few TGCAGTGCTAGTCCCCGAACCGGGGAGTACTTC CSASPRTGEYF